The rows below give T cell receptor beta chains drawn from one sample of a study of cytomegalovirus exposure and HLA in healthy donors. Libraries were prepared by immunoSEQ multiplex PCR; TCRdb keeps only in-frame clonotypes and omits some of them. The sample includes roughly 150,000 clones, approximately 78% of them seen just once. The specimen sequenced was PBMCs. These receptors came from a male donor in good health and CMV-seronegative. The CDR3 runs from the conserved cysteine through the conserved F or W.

CDR3aa: CAISDPPSAGGREQYF
j_gene: -
len: 16
v_gene: TRBV10-3

CDR3aa: CAWISLTALYNSPLHF
j_gene: TRBJ1-6
len: 16
v_gene: TRBV30

CDR3aa: CSVEALGGLAFF
j_gene: TRBJ2-1
len: 12
v_gene: TRBV29-1

CDR3aa: CASSPSVGGSEETQYF
j_gene: TRBJ2-5
len: 16
v_gene: TRBV14

CDR3aa: CASRRDRAVEETQYF
j_gene: TRBJ2-5
len: 15
v_gene: TRBV7-2

CDR3aa: CASSLGQGNYGYTF
j_gene: TRBJ1-2
len: 14
v_gene: TRBV5-1

CDR3aa: CASSQWRGKETQYF
j_gene: TRBJ2-5
len: 14
v_gene: TRBV14

CDR3aa: CAISESGVAGDTQYF
j_gene: TRBJ2-3
len: 15
v_gene: TRBV10-3

CDR3aa: CASSPVDRGGSDTQYF
j_gene: TRBJ2-3
len: 16
v_gene: TRBV9

CDR3aa: CASSSFGQGGNTIYF
j_gene: TRBJ1-3
len: 15
v_gene: TRBV7-2

CDR3aa: CAIRSTGGTAGELFF
j_gene: TRBJ2-2
len: 15
v_gene: TRBV10-3

CDR3aa: CAWSVRGTGNEKLFF
j_gene: TRBJ1-4
len: 15
v_gene: TRBV30

CDR3aa: CASSLTGQQLYGYTF
j_gene: TRBJ1-2
len: 15
v_gene: TRBV7-2

CDR3aa: CASSLELGGTDTQYF
j_gene: TRBJ2-3
len: 15
v_gene: TRBV5-1

CDR3aa: CASSLDTGSPETQYF
j_gene: TRBJ2-5
len: 15
v_gene: TRBV7-2

CDR3aa: CTSSPDGGGNTGELFF
j_gene: TRBJ2-2
len: 16
v_gene: TRBV1

CDR3aa: CASSVGADTQYF
j_gene: TRBJ2-3
len: 12
v_gene: TRBV9

CDR3aa: CASTETGLRNTEAFF
j_gene: TRBJ1-1
len: 15
v_gene: TRBV6-6

CDR3aa: CASRFGTGGPRNNQPQHF
j_gene: TRBJ1-5
len: 18
v_gene: TRBV28

CDR3aa: CASSPRGAGGYEQYF
j_gene: TRBJ2-7
len: 15
v_gene: TRBV9

CDR3aa: CASSYSRAGADNEQFF
j_gene: TRBJ2-1
len: 16
v_gene: TRBV6-5

CDR3aa: CASSLGWTGYEQYF
j_gene: TRBJ2-7
len: 14
v_gene: TRBV7-9

CDR3aa: CASSIGTSGRQETQYF
j_gene: TRBJ2-5
len: 16
v_gene: TRBV19

CDR3aa: CASSPGGYEQYF
j_gene: TRBJ2-7
len: 12
v_gene: TRBV19

CDR3aa: CSVTAGQGLYEQYF
j_gene: TRBJ2-7
len: 14
v_gene: TRBV29-1

CDR3aa: CASSYQGAGGYTF
j_gene: TRBJ1-2
len: 13
v_gene: TRBV28

CDR3aa: CASSPDSLNTEAFF
j_gene: TRBJ1-1
len: 14
v_gene: TRBV18

CDR3aa: CASSDLDRGFF
j_gene: TRBJ2-1
len: 11
v_gene: TRBV5-1

CDR3aa: CASSPEEGYTF
j_gene: TRBJ1-2
len: 11
v_gene: TRBV18

CDR3aa: CASSPRVVSSYEQYF
j_gene: TRBJ2-7
len: 15
v_gene: TRBV7-9

CDR3aa: CASSQEGGITGELFF
j_gene: TRBJ2-2
len: 15
v_gene: TRBV4-3

CDR3aa: CAGRDCSNQPQHF
j_gene: TRBJ1-5
len: 13
v_gene: TRBV27